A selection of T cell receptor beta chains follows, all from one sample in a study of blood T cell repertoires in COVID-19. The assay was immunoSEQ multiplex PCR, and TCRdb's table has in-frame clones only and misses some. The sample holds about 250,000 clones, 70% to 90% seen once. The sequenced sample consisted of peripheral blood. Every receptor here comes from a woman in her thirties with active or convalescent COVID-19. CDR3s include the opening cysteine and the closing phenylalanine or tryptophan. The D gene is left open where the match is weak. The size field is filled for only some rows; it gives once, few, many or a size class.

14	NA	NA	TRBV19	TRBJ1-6	CASSNREAGSPLHF	TGTGCCAGTAGTAACAGGGAAGCGGGGTCACCCCTCCACTTT
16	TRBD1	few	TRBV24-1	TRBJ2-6	CATSDRQGSGANVLTF	TGTGCCACCAGTGATCGACAGGGCTCTGGGGCCAACGTCCTGACTTTC
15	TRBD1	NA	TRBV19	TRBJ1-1	CASTTRTGVDTEAFF	TGTGCCAGTACCACAAGGACAGGGGTGGACACTGAAGCTTTCTTT
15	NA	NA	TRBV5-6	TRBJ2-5	CASSSQPGGGETQYF	TGTGCCAGCAGCTCACAACCGGGGGGCGGGGAGACCCAGTACTTC
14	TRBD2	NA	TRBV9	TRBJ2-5	CASSSRGLAGTQYF	TGTGCCAGCAGCTCCCGCGGACTAGCGGGGACCCAGTACTTC
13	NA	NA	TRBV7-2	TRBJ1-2	CASSARGEYGYTF	TGTGCCAGCAGCGCAAGGGGTGAATATGGCTACACCTTC
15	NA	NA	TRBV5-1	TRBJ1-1	CASSLVARRGTEAFF	TGCGCCAGCAGCTTGGTGGCGAGAAGGGGCACTGAAGCTTTCTTT
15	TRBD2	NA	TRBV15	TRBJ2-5	CATSALTSGQETQYF	TGTGCCACCAGCGCACTAACTAGCGGACAAGAGACCCAGTACTTC
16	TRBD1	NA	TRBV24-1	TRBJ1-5	CATSDPGQGSNQPQHF	TGTGCCACCAGTGACCCGGGACAGGGGAGCAATCAGCCCCAGCATTTT
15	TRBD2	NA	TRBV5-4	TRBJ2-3	CASSLAGALTDTQYF	TGTGCCAGCAGCTTAGCGGGGGCGCTCACAGATACGCAGTATTTT
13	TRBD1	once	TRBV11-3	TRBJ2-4	CASSYSGGDIQYF	TGTGCCAGCAGTTATTCAGGGGGAGACATTCAGTACTTC
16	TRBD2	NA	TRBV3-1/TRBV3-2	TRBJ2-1	CASSQSPRGGDNEQFF	TGTGCCAGCAGCCAAAGCCCGCGGGGGGGGGACAATGAGCAGTTCTTC
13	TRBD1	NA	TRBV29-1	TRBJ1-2	CSAGTGVNYGYTF	TGCAGCGCCGGAACAGGGGTTAACTATGGCTACACCTTC
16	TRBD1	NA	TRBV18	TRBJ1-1	CASSPNRGYMNTEAFF	TGTGCCAGCTCCCCAAACAGGGGGTACATGAACACTGAAGCTTTCTTT
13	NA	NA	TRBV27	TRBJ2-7	CASSFGRNYEQYF	TGTGCCAGCAGTTTTGGCAGGAACTACGAGCAGTACTTC
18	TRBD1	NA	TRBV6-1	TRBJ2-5	CASSGTGGARMDGETQYF	TGTGCCAGCAGTGGGACAGGGGGCGCAAGGATGGACGGAGAGACCCAGTACTTC
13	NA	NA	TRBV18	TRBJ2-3	CASRPSGIDTQYF	TGTGCCAGCCGACCCTCGGGGATAGATACGCAGTATTTT
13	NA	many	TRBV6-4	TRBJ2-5	CASAAREQETQYF	TGTGCCAGCGCCGCCCGGGAACAAGAGACCCAGTACTTC
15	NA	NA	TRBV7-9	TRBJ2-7	CASSPRETVTYEQYF	TGTGCCAGCAGCCCCCGGGAGACTGTAACCTACGAGCAGTACTTC
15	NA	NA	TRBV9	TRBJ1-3	CASSDSGGRGNTIYF	TGTGCCAGCAGCGATAGTGGAGGGAGAGGAAACACCATATATTTT
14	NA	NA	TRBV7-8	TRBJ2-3	CASSPQGGSDTQYF	TGTGCCAGCAGCCCACAGGGGGGGTCAGATACGCAGTATTTT
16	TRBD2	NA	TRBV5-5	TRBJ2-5	CASSLLLAGGQETQYF	TGTGCCAGCAGCTTGCTGCTAGCGGGGGGGCAAGAGACCCAGTACTTC
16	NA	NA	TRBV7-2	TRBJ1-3	CASSPDTGVTGNTIYF	TGTGCCAGCAGCCCAGATACCGGGGTAACTGGAAACACCATATATTTT
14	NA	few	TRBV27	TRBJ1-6	CASSFRGAESPLHF	TGTGCCAGCAGTTTTCGCGGGGCTGAGTCACCCCTCCACTTT
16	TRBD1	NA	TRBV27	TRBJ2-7	CASSPFTGTGGHEQYF	TGTGCCAGCAGTCCCTTTACCGGGACAGGGGGCCACGAGCAGTACTTC
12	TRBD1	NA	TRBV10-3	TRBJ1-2	CAISLTGDGYTF	TGTGCCATCAGCCTGACAGGGGACGGCTACACCTTC
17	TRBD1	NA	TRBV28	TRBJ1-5	CASSFLMTGGGNQPQHF	TGTGCCAGCAGTTTTTTAATGACAGGGGGAGGCAATCAGCCCCAGCATTTT
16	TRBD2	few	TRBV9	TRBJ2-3	CASSTGTSGITDTQYF	TGTGCCAGCAGCACTGGGACTAGCGGGATCACAGATACGCAGTATTTT
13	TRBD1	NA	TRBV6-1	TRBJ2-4	CASCTGGRDIQYF	TGTGCCAGCTGTACAGGGGGCAGGGACATTCAGTACTTC
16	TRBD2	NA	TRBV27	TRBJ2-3	CASRLSSGGATDTQYF	TGTGCCAGCAGATTAAGTAGCGGGGGGGCCACAGATACGCAGTATTTT
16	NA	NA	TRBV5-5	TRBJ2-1	CASSSKSYSGYNEQFF	TGTGCCAGCAGCTCGAAGTCATATAGCGGTTACAATGAGCAGTTCTTC
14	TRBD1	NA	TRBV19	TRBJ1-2	CASTRDRGGYGYTF	TGTGCCAGTACCCGGGACAGGGGAGGCTATGGCTACACCTTC
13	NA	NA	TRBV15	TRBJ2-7	CATSPGLSYEQYF	TGTGCCACCAGCCCAGGGCTCTCCTACGAGCAGTACTTC
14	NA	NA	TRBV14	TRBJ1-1	CASSQMRGATEAFF	TGTGCCAGCAGCCAAATGCGTGGGGCGACTGAAGCTTTCTTT
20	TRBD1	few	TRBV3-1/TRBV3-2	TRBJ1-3	CASSQDPERDRAHSGNTIYF	TGTGCCAGCAGCCAAGATCCCGAAAGGGACAGGGCCCACTCTGGAAACACCATATATTTT
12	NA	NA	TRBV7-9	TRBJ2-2	CASSRVTGELFF	TGTGCCAGCAGCAGGGTCACTGGGGAGCTGTTTTTT
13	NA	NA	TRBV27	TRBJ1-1	CASRKGGRAEAFF	TGTGCCAGCAGGAAAGGGGGGAGGGCTGAAGCTTTCTTT
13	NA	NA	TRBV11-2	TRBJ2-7	CASSLGSSYEQYF	TGTGCCAGCAGCTTGGGGAGCTCCTACGAGCAGTACTTC
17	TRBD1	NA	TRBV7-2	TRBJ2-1	CASSPRVRGGIGNEQFF	TGTGCCAGCAGCCCCCGCGTACGAGGGGGCATAGGTAATGAGCAGTTCTTC
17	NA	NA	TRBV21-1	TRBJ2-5	CASETGLAGGPGETQYF	TGTGCCAGCGAAACGGGACTAGCGGGGGGGCCTGGTGAGACCCAGTACTTC
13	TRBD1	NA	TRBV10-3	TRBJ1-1	CATRTGTDTEAFF	TGTGCCACCCGGACAGGGACGGACACTGAAGCTTTCTTT
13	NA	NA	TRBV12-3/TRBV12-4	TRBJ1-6	CAISRGGGSPLHF	TGTGCCATTTCCAGGGGAGGGGGTTCACCCCTCCACTTT
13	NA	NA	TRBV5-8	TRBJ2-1	CASSLQGSHEQFF	TGTGCCAGCAGCTTACAAGGTAGCCATGAGCAGTTCTTC
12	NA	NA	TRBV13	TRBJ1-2	CASSWGGLPSTF	TGCGCCAGCAGCTGGGGGGGGCTACCATCCACCTTC
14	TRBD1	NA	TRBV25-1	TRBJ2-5	CASSGQGAGETQYF	TGTGCCAGCAGTGGACAGGGGGCCGGGGAGACCCAGTACTTC
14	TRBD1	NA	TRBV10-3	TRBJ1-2	CAISEGTGDYGYTF	TGTGCCATCAGTGAGGGCACAGGGGACTATGGCTACACCTTC
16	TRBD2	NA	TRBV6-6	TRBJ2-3	CASSPEIAGAGDTQYF	TGTGCCAGCAGCCCTGAGATAGCGGGGGCGGGGGATACGCAGTATTTT
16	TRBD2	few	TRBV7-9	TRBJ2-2	CASSKTTSGLAGELFF	TGTGCCAGCAGCAAAACGACTAGCGGGCTAGCCGGGGAGCTGTTTTTT
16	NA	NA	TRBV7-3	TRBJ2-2	CASRPQGSPVTGELFF	TGTGCCAGCAGACCGCAGGGTTCCCCGGTCACCGGGGAGCTGTTTTTT
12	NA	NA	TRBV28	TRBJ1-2	CASSPPGKGYTF	TGTGCCAGCAGTCCGCCAGGGAAGGGCTACACCTTC
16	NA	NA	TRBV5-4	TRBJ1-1	CASSLVRQGTNTEAFF	TGTGCCAGCAGCTTGGTGAGGCAGGGGACGAACACTGAAGCTTTCTTT
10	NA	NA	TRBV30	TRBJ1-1	CAWKSLEAFF	TGTGCCTGGAAGAGCCTTGAAGCTTTCTTT
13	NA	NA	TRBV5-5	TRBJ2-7	CASSSGQLYEQYF	TGTGCCAGCAGCTCGGGACAACTCTACGAGCAGTACTTC